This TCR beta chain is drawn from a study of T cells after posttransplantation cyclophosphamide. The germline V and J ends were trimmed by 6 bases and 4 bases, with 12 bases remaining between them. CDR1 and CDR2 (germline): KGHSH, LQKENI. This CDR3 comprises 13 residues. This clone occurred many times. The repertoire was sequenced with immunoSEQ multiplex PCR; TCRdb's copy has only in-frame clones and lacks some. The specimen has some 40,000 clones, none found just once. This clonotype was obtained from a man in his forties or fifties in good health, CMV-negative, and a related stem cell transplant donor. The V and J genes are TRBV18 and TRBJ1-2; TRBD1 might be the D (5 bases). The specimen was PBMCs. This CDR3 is CASSADIRYGYTF. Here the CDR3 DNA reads TGTGCCAGCTCCGCGGACATTCGCTATGGCTACACCTTC. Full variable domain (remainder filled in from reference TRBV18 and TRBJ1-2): NAGVMQNPRHLVRRRGQEARLRCSPMKGHSHVYWYRQLPEEGLKFMVYLQKENIIDESGMPKERFSAEFPKEGPSILRIQQVVRGDSAAYFCASSADIRYGYTFGSGTRLTVV.